This TCR beta chain was identified during a study of molecular identifiers for immune sequencing clone quantification. TCRdb re-derived calls from the PCR reads in MiXCR, one entry per CDR3 protein. The data contain nearly 650,000 distinct CDR3 sequences, approximately 24% of them singletons. What was sequenced was naive CD8+ T cells from blood, with Jurkat cell RNA spiked in. Subset described: FACS-sorted CD8+CD4-CCR7+CD45RA+ naive T cells. The receptor comes from a human donor in good health. Some libraries in this study had Jurkat cell RNA spiked in.

The CDR3 protein is CASSLKPGAEQYF. The DNA of the CDR3 is TGTGCCAGCAGCTTGAAGCCAGGGGCCGAGCAGTACTTC. The chain carries TRBV5-4 and TRBJ2-7, with TRBD1 as a possible D gene (6 bases). Germline assignment: CDR1 SGHNT and CDR2 YYREEE (reference sequence). Trimming took 1 base from V and 6 from J, leaving 11 bases between them. The CDR3 length is 13 residues.